Each of the 28 T cell receptor beta chains below was sequenced from the same sample in a study of PD-L1 blockade in urothelial cancer. Libraries were prepared by immunoSEQ multiplex PCR; TCRdb keeps only in-frame clonotypes and omits some of them. The table shows tens of thousands of clones, with almost 90% occurring only once. Stated time point: pretreatment peripheral blood. The starting material was PBMCs, obtained around atezolizumab (anti-PD-L1) treatment. These receptors came from a man aged 55 to 70 with urothelial cancer.

The rearrangement links TRBV5-1 to TRBJ2-7, with 9 bases identical to TRBD1. CDR1 and CDR2 (germline): SGHRS, YFSETQ. The CDR3 has 15 amino acids. V shed 4 bases and J 5 bases; nucleotides not matched to a gene: 10. CDR3 region: CASSAQGQGIDEQYF. The CDR3 coding sequence is TGCGCCAGCAGCGCCCAGGGACAGGGCATCGACGAGCAGTACTTC.

The chain's CDR3 is CASSSGSGTGDYGYTF. The CDR3 bases are TGTGCCAGCAGCTCCGGTTCCGGGACAGGGGACTATGGCTACACCTTC. The J gene is TRBJ1-2, the V gene TRBV7-9, with TRBD1 matching 10 bases. The junction had 8 bases not matched to a gene; V was cut back by 4 bases and J by 3 bases. Germline V gives CDR1 SEHNR, CDR2 FQNEAQ (reference sequence). The CDR3 is 16 amino acids.

The V gene is TRBV4-2, the J gene TRBJ2-1; D gene ambiguous. CDR3 length: 14 residues. Trimming stripped 0 bases from V and 6 bases from J, with 9 bases between. CDR1 and CDR2 (germline): LGHNA, YNFKEQ. In nucleotides, the CDR3 is TGTGCCAGCAGCCAAGATGAGGCCAGCAATGAGCAGTTCTTC. It specifies CASSQDEASNEQFF.

The genes are TRBV5-1 and TRBJ2-3, with no clear D. This CDR3 spans 14 amino acids. The V end was cut by 0 bases, the J end by 4 bases, with 9 bases between. Germline V gene lookup returns CDR1 SGHRS and CDR2 YFSETQ. The CDR3 nucleotides are TGCGCCAGCAGCTTGGTTCCCCGGGCAGATACGCAGTATTTT. Translating gives CASSLVPRADTQYF.

This chain uses TRBV29-1 with TRBJ2-7, with D possibly TRBD1 on 5 matching bases. Germline V gene lookup returns CDR1 SQVTM and CDR2 ANQGSEA. The CDR3 sequence is 13 residues long. Between the trimmed V and J ends, which lost 7 bases and 1 base, there was a span of 14 bases. The CDR3 nucleotides read TGCAGCGCCTATCAGGGAATATCCTACGAGCAGTACTTC. Residues: CSAYQGISYEQYF.

This chain links TRBV4-2 with TRBJ2-5; TRBD2 matches at 7 bases. Trimming took 4 bases from V and 4 from J; bases not matched to a gene: 9. From germline, CDR1 is LGHNA and CDR2 YNFKEQ. This CDR3 has 15 amino acids. This CDR3 reads CASSRYREGRETQYF. DNA of the CDR3: TGTGCCAGCAGCCGTTATAGGGAGGGCCGAGAGACCCAGTACTTC.

The genes are TRBV5-1 and TRBJ2-7; the match to TRBD1 covers 9 bases. J gave up 3 bases and V 5 bases, and 9 bases lay outside the gene matches. Germline V gene data show CDR1 as SGHRS and CDR2 as YFSETQ. This CDR3 is 15 amino acids long. The CDR3 region is CASSSPGTGSYEQYF. As DNA, the CDR3 is TGCGCCAGCAGTTCACCCGGGACAGGGAGCTACGAGCAGTACTTC.

V and J are TRBV7-9 and TRBJ1-1; maybe TRBD1 (5 bases). With 5 bases removed from V and 1 base from J, the gap between germline ends came to 14 bases. CDR1 SEHNR and CDR2 FQNEAQ come from the germline V gene (reference sequence). The CDR3 has 15 amino acids. The CDR3 region has the DNA TGTGCCAGCAGCCCCGGGGGGGTGAGGAACACTGAAGCTTTCTTT. As protein: CASSPGGVRNTEAFF. Variable domain in full (rest from reference TRBV7-9 and TRBJ1-1): DTGVSQNPRHKITKRGQNVTFRCDPISEHNRLYWYRQTLGQGPEFLTYFQNEAQLEKSRLLSDRFSAERPKGSFSTLEIQRTEQGDSAMYLCASSPGGVRNTEAFFGQGTRLTVV.

The J gene is TRBJ2-5, the V gene TRBV7-2; 9 positions agree with TRBD2. Germline values: CDR1 SGHTA, CDR2 FQGNSA. The CDR3 covers 15 residues. With 0 bases clipped from V and 5 bases from J, the junction kept 4 bases outside the gene matches. The CDR3 nucleotides are TGTGCCAGCAGCTTAGCGTCGGGACTAGCTGAGACCCAGTACTTC. It translates to CASSLASGLAETQYF.

The rearrangement uses TRBV6-5 and TRBJ2-3; D unresolved. The CDR3 runs 11 residues. V lost 6 bases and J 5 bases, leaving 6 bases between the germline ends. Germline values: CDR1 MNHEY, CDR2 SVGAGI. CDR3 loop: CASSLGDTQYF. The CDR3 DNA is TGTGCCAGCAGCCTCGGAGATACGCAGTATTTT.

The V gene is TRBV7-3, the J gene TRBJ2-3, with D possibly being TRBD2 (7 bases). Per germline, CDR1 SGHTA and CDR2 FQGTGA. The CDR3 sequence is 14 residues long. Trimming stripped 5 bases from V and 4 bases from J, with 13 bases between. CDR3 loop: CASSLGGQADTQYF. Here the CDR3 DNA reads TGTGCCAGCAGCCTGGGGGGGCAGGCAGATACGCAGTATTTT.

The CDR3 DNA follows: TGTGCCAGCAGCTTAACCCCTCGGACAGTTGATCAGCCCCAGCATTTT. It is translated as CASSLTPRTVDQPQHF. V gene TRBV7-8 combines with J gene TRBJ1-5; maybe TRBD1 (6 bases). This CDR3 contains 16 residues. Germline CDR1 SGHVS, CDR2 FQNEAQ. Trimming removed 2 bases from V and 5 bases from J, with 16 bases in between.

The sample holds a few counts of this clone. The chain carries TRBV10-1 and TRBJ2-7, with D possibly TRBD1 on 6 matching bases. CDR3 size: 12 residues. V was clipped by 0 bases and J by 7 bases, with 7 bases between them. From germline, CDR1 is WNHNN and CDR2 SYGVQD (reference sequence). The CDR3 DNA sequence: TGCGCCAGCAGTGAGTCAAGGGGGGAGCAGTACTTC. It translates to CASSESRGEQYF.

The chain couples TRBV18 to TRBJ1-2, with 7 bases fitting TRBD1. Germline CDR1 reads KGHSH; CDR2 reads LQKENI. The length of the CDR3 is 15 residues. The junction had 6 bases not matched to a gene; V was cut back by 3 bases and J by 2 bases. CDR3 in DNA: TGTGCCAGCTCACCTCCGGACAGGCAAAACTATGGCTACACCTTC. Protein product: CASSPPDRQNYGYTF.

The genes are TRBV19 and TRBJ2-1; 9 bases are shared with TRBD1. The ends lost 5 bases at V and 5 bases at J; junction bases unmatched: 19. The V gene's germline CDR1 is LNHDA and CDR2 SQIVND (reference sequence). The CDR3 consists of 19 residues. CDR3 sequence reads: CASSGPGQGVFGGNNEQFF. In DNA, the CDR3 is TGTGCCAGTAGTGGGCCGGGACAGGGTGTTTTTGGTGGGAACAATGAGCAGTTCTTC.

The rearrangement uses TRBV23-1 and TRBJ2-2, with 7 bases lining up with TRBD1. TRBV23-1 is filed as an ORF, its function uncertain. V lost 5 bases, J lost 5 bases, and 5 bases stayed unmatched. The CDR3 covers 14 residues. The CDR3 bases are TGCGCCAGCAGTTCCACAGGGGCTACCGGGGAGCTGTTTTTT. Protein sequence: CASSSTGATGELFF.

The CDR3 DNA follows: TGTGCCAGCAGCTCCAACCCCCAGGGGCCGGGCGGCTACACCTTC. Translation gives CASSSNPQGPGGYTF. This chain uses TRBV11-2 with TRBJ1-2, with a possible D match to TRBD1 (6 bases). Trimming took off 4 bases at V and 8 bases at J, with 20 bases between the two ends. The CDR3 runs 15 residues. The germline gives CDR1 SGHAT, CDR2 FQNNGV.

The V call is TRBV30, the J call TRBJ1-5; D remains ambiguous. The ends were cut back, 3 bases at V and 1 base at J, with 10 bases in the middle. The CDR3 is 14 amino acids. Germline values: CDR1 GTSNPN, CDR2 SVGIG (reference sequence). The CDR3 is CAWRSRLSNQPQHF. In nucleotides, the CDR3 is TGTGCCTGGAGATCTCGGTTGAGCAATCAGCCCCAGCATTTT.

The chain links TRBV28 to TRBJ2-2; TRBD2 aligns across 10 bases. The CDR3 runs 15 residues. J gave up 6 bases and V 2 bases, and 3 bases lay outside the gene matches. CDR1 is MDHEN, CDR2 SYDVKM, per germline. CDR3 amino acids: CASSLQLAGSGELFF. Here the CDR3 DNA reads TGTGCCAGCAGTTTACAACTAGCGGGATCCGGGGAGCTGTTTTTT. Full variable domain (missing parts from reference TRBV28 and TRBJ2-2): DVKVTQSSRYLVKRTGEKVFLECVQDMDHENMFWYRQDPGLGLRLIYFSYDVKMKEKGDIPEGYSVSREKKERFSLILESASTNQTSMYLCASSLQLAGSGELFFGEGSRLTVL.

This clone showed up just once. The V gene is TRBV9, the J gene TRBJ2-7, with 9 bases that match TRBD2. The CDR3 is 16 residues long. Per germline, CDR1 SGDLS and CDR2 YYNGEE. Trimming took 0 bases from V and 3 from J; bases not matched to a gene: 7. The CDR3 sequence is CASSVGDSGRNYEQYF. CDR3 nucleotide sequence: TGTGCCAGCAGCGTAGGGGACAGCGGGAGGAACTACGAGCAGTACTTC.

CDR3 DNA sequence: TGCGCCAGCAGTCCAGGGGACACTGAAGCTTTCTTT. Its translation: CASSPGDTEAFF. This rearrangement joins TRBV10-1 to TRBJ1-1, with a possible D match to TRBD1 (6 bases). The CDR3 spans 12 residues. V was trimmed by 5 bases and J by 3 bases, leaving 7 bases between them. From germline, CDR1 is WNHNN and CDR2 SYGVQD (reference sequence).

The rearrangement links TRBV23-1 to TRBJ1-1, with a weak D call TRBD1 (5 bases). TRBV23-1 falls under the ORF class, with uncertain function. V lost 0 bases and J lost 6, with 17 bases in between. This CDR3 is built from 16 residues. For the CDR3, the DNA is TGCGCCAGCAGTCAATCCCGCAGGGCCGGCCCCTCTGAAGCTTTCTTT. Translated: CASSQSRRAGPSEAFF.

As for this clone: Additional DNA sequences in this sample encode the identical CDR3. The chain uses TRBV2 and TRBJ1-2; D uncertain. V shed 0 bases and J shed 3 bases, with 5 bases lying between them. CDR1 and CDR2 from the germline V gene are SNHLY and FYNNEI. This CDR3 has 13 amino acids. The CDR3 region is CASSEAGDYGYTF. In DNA form, the CDR3 reads TGTGCCAGCAGTGAAGCCGGAGACTATGGCTACACCTTC.

The chain has TRBV5-6 and TRBJ1-3; the D gene is possibly TRBD1 (6 bases). V lost 4 bases to trimming and J lost 5 bases, with 10 bases between them. Germline CDR1 and CDR2: SGHDT and YYEEEE. This CDR3 region has 13 residues. The CDR3, as DNA: TGTGCCAGCAGCAGGGACACCAGAAACACCATATATTTT. It specifies CASSRDTRNTIYF.

In this sample, this clone turned up once. V usage is TRBV7-2 and J usage is TRBJ2-7, with TRBD2 matching 8 bases. CDR1 and CDR2 (germline): SGHTA, FQGNSA. The CDR3 is made up of 16 amino acids. V was pared by 5 bases and J by 2 bases, with 11 bases of the junction left unmatched. The CDR3 bases are TGTGCCAGCAGCCCACGACTGCGGGGGGCCACCTACGAGCAGTACTTC. It is translated as CASSPRLRGATYEQYF.

The chain is built from TRBV28 and TRBJ2-2; D possibly corresponds to TRBD1 (5 bases). Germline V gene data show CDR1 as MDHEN and CDR2 as SYDVKM. The CDR3 is made up of 13 amino acids. CDR3 amino acids: CVVWGQATGELFF. Here the CDR3 DNA reads TGTGTAGTGTGGGGCCAGGCGACCGGGGAGCTGTTTTTT.

This rearrangement joins TRBV7-2 to TRBJ2-1, with TRBD2 matching over 8 bases. V was pared by 5 bases and J by 10 bases, with 10 bases of the junction left unmatched. Germline CDR1 and CDR2: SGHTA and FQGNSA. The CDR3 consists of 14 residues. CDR3 nucleotides: TGTGCCAGCAGCCAGCGGGAGAGGCTAGAGGAGCAGTTCTTC. Translating gives CASSQRERLEEQFF.

This clone turned up a few times. This rearrangement joins TRBV27 to TRBJ2-7; the match to TRBD1 covers 7 bases. CDR1 and CDR2 from the germline V gene are MNHEY and SMNVEV (reference sequence). The CDR3 runs to 13 residues. The V and J ends lost 2 bases and 6 bases, in that order; junction bases with no gene match: 4. The CDR3 spells CASSLTTGLEQYF. Here the CDR3 DNA reads TGTGCCAGCAGTTTAACGACAGGGCTCGAGCAGTACTTC.